These 21 T cell receptor beta chains originate from one sample sequenced in a study of blood T cell repertoires in COVID-19. Assay used: immunoSEQ multiplex PCR; TCRdb lists only in-frame clones, some missing. The repertoire has roughly 160,000 clones, roughly 83% of them found once; the top ten carry about an eighth. Material for sequencing was PBMCs or T cells enriched from blood (not recorded which). These receptors originate from a woman in her sixties or seventies who had recovered from COVID-19.

The V gene is TRBV11-2, the J gene TRBJ2-7; 8 nucleotides match TRBD2. The junction had 4 bases not matched to a gene; V was cut back by 1 base and J by 2 bases. This CDR3 has 15 amino acids. Germline values: CDR1 SGHAT, CDR2 FQNNGV. The CDR3, as DNA: TGTGCCAGCAGCTTAGCAGCGGGGGCTGCCTACGAGCAGTACTTC. It specifies CASSLAAGAAYEQYF.

This chain uses TRBV7-9 with TRBJ2-1; the D gene is possibly TRBD2 (5 bases). CDR3 length: 17 amino acids. Deletions cut 5 bases from V and 2 bases from J, with 19 bases between. Germline V lookup: CDR1 SEHNR, CDR2 FQNEAQ (reference sequence). In nucleotides, the CDR3 is TGTGCCAGCAGCCCCCGTACGGGTCTAGCAGCCTACAATGAGCAGTTCTTC. Protein: CASSPRTGLAAYNEQFF.

This chain uses TRBV27 with TRBJ1-2; D ambiguous. Germline assignment: CDR1 MNHEY and CDR2 SMNVEV (reference sequence). CDR3 length: 15 amino acids. The germline V and J ends were trimmed by 7 bases and 0 bases, with 15 bases remaining between them. The CDR3 loop is CASTPGGLTNYGYTF. As DNA, the CDR3 is TGTGCCAGCACCCCAGGAGGATTGACTAACTATGGCTACACCTTC.

The rearrangement uses TRBV11-2 and TRBJ1-2; D unresolved. This CDR3 region has 11 residues. CDR1 and CDR2 (germline): SGHAT, FQNNGV. V lost 4 bases and J lost 8, with 8 bases in between. This chain's CDR3 is CASSSRLGYTF. The DNA for the CDR3 is TGTGCCAGCAGCTCCAGGTTAGGCTACACCTTC.

This chain links TRBV30 with TRBJ2-5, with 9 bases fitting TRBD2. V lost 3 bases to trimming and J lost 9 bases; unmatched junction nucleotides: 8. CDR3 length equals 13 residues. CDR1 is GTSNPN and CDR2 is SVGIG in the germline V gene (reference sequence). The CDR3 bases are TGTGCCTGGAGGGGAGCGGGGGGTACGGCCCAGTACTTC. This codes for CAWRGAGGTAQYF.

This chain connects TRBV10-3 to TRBJ1-1; no clear D. Germline CDR1 reads ENHRY; CDR2 reads SYGVKD. V dropped 7 bases and J dropped 1 base, with 10 bases sitting between them. This CDR3 is built from 13 residues. The CDR3 DNA follows: TGTGCCATCACCCTGGCTGGGAACACTGAAGCTTTCTTT. Protein product: CAITLAGNTEAFF.

The genes are TRBV9 and TRBJ2-3; perhaps TRBD1 as D (5 bases). This CDR3 comprises 12 residues. V lost 1 base and J lost 5, with 5 bases in between. The V gene's germline CDR1 is SGDLS and CDR2 YYNGEE. CDR3 residues: CASSVQGDTQYF. For the CDR3, the DNA is TGTGCCAGCAGCGTACAGGGAGATACGCAGTATTTT.

V usage is TRBV5-1 and J usage is TRBJ2-1; 9 nucleotides line up with TRBD2. From germline, CDR1 is SGHRS and CDR2 YFSETQ. V lost 0 bases, J lost 6 bases, and 7 bases stayed unmatched. The CDR3 runs to 16 residues. CDR3 nucleotide sequence: TGCGCCAGCAGCTTGGCAGGTAGCGGGGGATTCAATGAGCAGTTCTTC. It specifies CASSLAGSGGFNEQFF.

The chain joins TRBV29-1 to TRBJ1-5; 7 bases are a match to TRBD1. CDR3 length: 13 residues. Trimming removed 4 bases from V and 11 bases from J; junction bases left unmatched: 11. Germline CDR1 reads SQVTM; CDR2 reads ANQGSEA. DNA for the CDR3: TGCAGCGTTGGAGTTGGCAGGGGGGATTCCCAGCATTTT. Translating it yields CSVGVGRGDSQHF.

The chain combines TRBV7-9 with TRBJ2-5; D is undetermined. Germline V CDR1 and CDR2: SEHNR, FQNEAQ (reference sequence). Between the trimmed V and J ends, which lost 1 base and 1 base, there was a span of 7 bases. The CDR3 length is 14 residues. DNA for the CDR3: TGTGCCAGCAGCTTAGGCAGTCCCCAAGAGACCCAGTACTTC. Translated: CASSLGSPQETQYF.

The genes are TRBV7-9 and TRBJ2-7; D remains unclear. V shed 2 bases and J shed 5 bases, with 7 bases lying between them. Germline-derived CDR1 and CDR2 are SEHNR and FQNEAQ (reference sequence). This CDR3 has 12 amino acids. The CDR3 DNA follows: TGTGCCAGCAGCTTAACTTCTCACGAGCAGTACTTC. This codes for CASSLTSHEQYF.

The rearrangement joins TRBV7-2 to TRBJ1-5; no clear D. Trimming pared 4 bases from V and 4 bases from J, leaving 8 bases between. This CDR3 is 13 amino acids long. Germline CDR1 reads SGHTA; CDR2 reads FQGNSA. CDR3 loop: CASSSNRNQPQHF. In nucleotides, the CDR3 is TGTGCCAGCAGCTCCAACCGGAATCAGCCCCAGCATTTT.

The chain recombines TRBV19 with TRBJ1-6, with no clear D. Trimming shortened V by 7 bases and J by 10 bases, and 14 bases separated the two germline ends. CDR1 and CDR2 from the germline V gene are LNHDA and SQIVND (reference sequence). The CDR3 extends over 13 amino acids. The CDR3 DNA sequence: TGTGCCAGTAATTCCCGGGAGAGGTCACCCCTCCACTTT. Translated, it gives CASNSRERSPLHF.

This clone is a singleton in its sample. This chain connects TRBV5-4 to TRBJ1-3; a weak D match, TRBD1 (5 bases). Germline CDR1 reads SGHNT; CDR2 reads YYREEE (reference sequence). The CDR3 totals 15 residues. Trimming stripped 1 base from V and 0 bases from J, with 8 bases between. The CDR3 sequence is CASSLRGGSGNTIYF. CDR3 bases: TGTGCCAGCAGCTTGCGGGGGGGCTCTGGAAACACCATATATTTT. The full variable domain, its missing parts supplied by reference TRBV5-4 and TRBJ1-3, is ETGVTQSPTHLIKTRGQQVTLRCSSQSGHNTVSWYQQALGQGPQFIFQYYREEENGRGNFPPRFSGLQFPNYSSELNVNALELDDSALYLCASSLRGGSGNTIYFGEGSWLTVV.

V is TRBV4-1 and J is TRBJ2-1, with TRBD2 matching 10 bases. The CDR3 loop spans 19 amino acids. The germline gives CDR1 MGHRA, CDR2 YSYEKL. The V segment lost 4 bases and the J segment 0 bases; nucleotides outside the gene matches: 12. The CDR3 loop reads CASSPAGLARTSSYNEQFF. The CDR3 coding sequence is TGCGCCAGCAGCCCCGCGGGACTAGCGCGTACCAGCTCCTACAATGAGCAGTTCTTC.

This chain links TRBV5-1 with TRBJ2-5, with 7 bases that match TRBD2. Germline V gives CDR1 SGHRS, CDR2 YFSETQ. The CDR3 has 14 amino acids. The junction had 6 bases not matched to a gene; V was cut back by 3 bases and J by 4 bases. The CDR3, as DNA: TGCGCCAGCAGCTGGGAGGGAGCTCCAGAGACCCAGTACTTC. Translating it yields CASSWEGAPETQYF.

This rearrangement joins TRBV5-1 to TRBJ1-4; 7 nucleotides line up with TRBD1. The germline V gene encodes CDR1 SGHRS and CDR2 YFSETQ. J gave up 4 bases and V 2 bases, and 8 bases lay outside the gene matches. The CDR3 runs 16 residues. Written as DNA, the CDR3 is TGCGCCAGCAGCTTTGACAGGGATTTCGGTAATGAAAAACTGTTTTTT. Encoded protein: CASSFDRDFGNEKLFF.

The chain couples TRBV3-1 (or the pseudogene TRBV3-2) to TRBJ1-2; D may be TRBD1 (6 bases). V lost 6 bases and J lost 8, with 16 bases in between. CDR3 length: 13 amino acids. Looked up from germline, CDR1 is LGHDT and CDR2 is YNNKEL (reference sequence). CDR3 DNA sequence: TGTGCCAGCAGACTGTCAGGGGTAGACGGCTACACCTTC. Translation: CASRLSGVDGYTF.

The rearrangement links TRBV19 to TRBJ1-5; maybe TRBD1 (6 bases). Trimming pared 5 bases from V and 2 bases from J, leaving 16 bases between. This CDR3 is built from 16 residues. Germline lookup yields CDR1 LNHDA and CDR2 SQIVND (reference sequence). The CDR3 sequence is CASSFPRAGGNQPQHF. The CDR3, as DNA: TGTGCCAGTAGTTTCCCAAGGGCAGGGGGCAATCAGCCCCAGCATTTT. Supplemented by reference TRBV19 and TRBJ1-5, the full variable domain reads DGGITQSPKYLFRKEGQNVTLSCEQNLNHDAMYWYRQDPGQGLRLIYYSQIVNDFQKGDIAEGYSVSREKKESFPLTVTSAQKNPTAFYLCASSFPRAGGNQPQHFGDGTRLSIL.

This chain uses TRBV9 with TRBJ1-2; no firm D call. This CDR3 has 16 amino acids. V lost 2 bases to trimming and J lost 1 base, with 15 bases between them. The V gene's germline CDR1 is SGDLS and CDR2 YYNGEE. This CDR3 reads CASSVGQLGNNYGYTF. For the CDR3, the DNA is TGTGCCAGCAGCGTTGGCCAGCTAGGTAATAACTATGGCTACACCTTC.

The rearrangement uses TRBV7-2 and TRBJ2-1; 12 bases agree with TRBD2. Trimming at V came to 1 base and at J to 6 bases, leaving 7 bases not matched to a gene. This CDR3 is 17 amino acids long. Germline loops: CDR1 SGHTA, CDR2 FQGNSA. CDR3 residues: CASSLVASGRAGNEQFF. The DNA of the CDR3 is TGTGCCAGCAGCTTAGTCGCTAGCGGGAGGGCCGGCAATGAGCAGTTCTTC.